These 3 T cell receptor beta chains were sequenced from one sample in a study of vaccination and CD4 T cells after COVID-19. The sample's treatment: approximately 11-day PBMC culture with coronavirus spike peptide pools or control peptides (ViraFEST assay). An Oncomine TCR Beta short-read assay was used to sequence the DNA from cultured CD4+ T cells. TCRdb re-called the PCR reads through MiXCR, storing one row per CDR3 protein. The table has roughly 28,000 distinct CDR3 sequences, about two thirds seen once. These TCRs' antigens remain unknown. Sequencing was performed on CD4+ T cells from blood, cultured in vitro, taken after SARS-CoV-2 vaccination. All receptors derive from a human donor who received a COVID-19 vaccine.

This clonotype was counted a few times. The CDR3 reads CATSRDWGAQETQYF. The CDR3 region has the DNA TGTGCCACCAGCAGAGATTGGGGGGCCCAAGAGACCCAGTACTTC. This sequence joins TRBV15 and TRBJ2-5; TRBD1 or TRBD2 may be the D gene (6 bases each). Trimming removed 0 bases from V and 1 base from J, with 9 bases in between. The CDR3 extends over 15 amino acids. The germline CDR1 and CDR2 sequences are LNHNV and YYDKDF (reference sequence).

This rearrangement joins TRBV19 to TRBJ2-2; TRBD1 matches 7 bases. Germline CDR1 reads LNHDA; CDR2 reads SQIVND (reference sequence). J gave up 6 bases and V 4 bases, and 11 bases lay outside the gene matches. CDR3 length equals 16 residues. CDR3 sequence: CASSTKTGRGPGELFF. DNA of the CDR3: TGTGCCAGTAGTACGAAGACAGGGAGAGGGCCCGGGGAGCTGTTTTTT.

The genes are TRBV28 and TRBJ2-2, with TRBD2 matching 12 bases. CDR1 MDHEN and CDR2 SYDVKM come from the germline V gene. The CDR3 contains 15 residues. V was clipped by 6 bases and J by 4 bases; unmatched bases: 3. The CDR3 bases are TGTGCCAGCAGCGCTAGCGGGGGGGTCACCGGGGAGCTGTTTTTT. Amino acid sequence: CASSASGGVTGELFF.